The sequence of this TCR beta chain was determined in a study of cytomegalovirus exposure and HLA in healthy donors. About the research overall: Caucasian-associated ancestry cluster membership applied to approximately 84% of nearly 400 genotyped donors. Points from the study as a whole: Within the data, a cluster of highly shared sequence variants was likely a sequencing artifact.

Primers: 60 Vbeta forward and 13 Jbeta reverse. The method was immunoSEQ multiplex PCR; TCRdb's version includes in-frame clones alone and lacks a portion of them. Among about 130,000 clones, roughly 10% were seen once, and the ten largest hold around 5%. V lost 6 bases, J lost 0 bases, and 15 bases lay in between. This CDR3 spans 15 amino acids. The germline gives CDR1 SGHAT, CDR2 FQNNGV. The table lists this clone with a few counts. Antigen: not known. V usage is TRBV11-2 and J usage is TRBJ2-7, with D possibly TRBD2 on 5 matching bases. Sequencing was carried out using PBMCs. This TCR derives from a woman under 30 in good health and CMV-seropositive. CDR3 nucleotides: TGTGCCAGCAGTTCCTCCGTGGGGAGCTCCTACGAGCAGTACTTC. Its protein product is CASSSSVGSSYEQYF.